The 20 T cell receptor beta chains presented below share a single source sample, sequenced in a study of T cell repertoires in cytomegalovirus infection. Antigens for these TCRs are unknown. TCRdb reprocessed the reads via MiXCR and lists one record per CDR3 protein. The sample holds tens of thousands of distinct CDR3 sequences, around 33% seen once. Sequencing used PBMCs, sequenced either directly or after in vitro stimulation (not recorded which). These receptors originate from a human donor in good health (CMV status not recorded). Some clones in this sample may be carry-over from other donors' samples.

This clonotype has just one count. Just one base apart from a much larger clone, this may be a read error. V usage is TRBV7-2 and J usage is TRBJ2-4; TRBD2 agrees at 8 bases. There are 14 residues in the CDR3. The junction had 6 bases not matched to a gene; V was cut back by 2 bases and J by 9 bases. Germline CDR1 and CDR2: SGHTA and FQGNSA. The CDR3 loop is CASSLRPAGVIQYF. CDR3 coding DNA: TGTGCCAGCAGCTTACGTCCAGCGGGAGTCATTCAGTACTTC.

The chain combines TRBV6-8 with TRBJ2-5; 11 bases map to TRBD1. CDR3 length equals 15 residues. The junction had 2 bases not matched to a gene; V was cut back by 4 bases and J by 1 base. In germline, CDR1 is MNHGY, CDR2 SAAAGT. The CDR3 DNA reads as TGTGCCAGCAGTTCCGGGACAGGGGGCCAAGAGACCCAGTACTTC. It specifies CASSSGTGGQETQYF.

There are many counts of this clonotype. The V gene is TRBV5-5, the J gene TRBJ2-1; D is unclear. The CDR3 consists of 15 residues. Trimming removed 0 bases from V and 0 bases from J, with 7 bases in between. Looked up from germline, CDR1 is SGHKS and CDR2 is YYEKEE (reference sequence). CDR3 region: CASSLGPSSYNEQFF. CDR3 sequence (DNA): TGTGCCAGCAGCTTGGGCCCGAGCTCCTACAATGAGCAGTTCTTC.

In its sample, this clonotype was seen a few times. CDR3 sequence (DNA): TGTGCCAGCAGTTACGGGCGGGCTTACAGGGAACCTTCCACAGATACGCAGTATTTT. Residues: CASSYGRAYREPSTDTQYF. The chain links TRBV6-2 or TRBV6-3 to TRBJ2-3, with a tentative D call TRBD1 (6 bases). CDR1 is MNHEY, CDR2 SVGEGT, per germline. Trimming left V 2 bases short and J 2 bases short, with 23 bases between. CDR3 length equals 19 residues.

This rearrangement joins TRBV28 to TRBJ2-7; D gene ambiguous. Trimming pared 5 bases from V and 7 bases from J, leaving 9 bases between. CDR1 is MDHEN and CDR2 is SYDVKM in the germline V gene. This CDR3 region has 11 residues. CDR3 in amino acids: CASSRREEQYF. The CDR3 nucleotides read TGTGCCAGCAGTAGAAGGGAAGAGCAGTACTTC.

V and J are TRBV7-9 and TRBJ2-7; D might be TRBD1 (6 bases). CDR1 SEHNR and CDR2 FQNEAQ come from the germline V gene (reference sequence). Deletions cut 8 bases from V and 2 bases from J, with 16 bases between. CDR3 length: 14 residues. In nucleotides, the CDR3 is TGTGCCAGCCGAGGGACAAAGTCCCCCTACGAGCAGTACTTC. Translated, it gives CASRGTKSPYEQYF.

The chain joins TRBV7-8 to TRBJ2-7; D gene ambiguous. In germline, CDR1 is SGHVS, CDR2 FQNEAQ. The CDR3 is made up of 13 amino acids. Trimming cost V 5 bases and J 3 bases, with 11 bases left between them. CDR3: CASSIGEVYEQYF. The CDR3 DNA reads TGTGCCAGCAGCATAGGAGAAGTCTACGAGCAGTACTTC.

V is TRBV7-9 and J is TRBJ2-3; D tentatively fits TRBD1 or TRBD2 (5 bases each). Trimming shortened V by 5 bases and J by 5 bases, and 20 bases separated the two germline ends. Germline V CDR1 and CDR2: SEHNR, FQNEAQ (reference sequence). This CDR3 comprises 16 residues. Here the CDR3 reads CASSPRKAPRGDTQYF. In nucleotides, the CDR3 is TGTGCCAGCAGCCCCCGAAAGGCCCCGAGGGGAGATACGCAGTATTTT.

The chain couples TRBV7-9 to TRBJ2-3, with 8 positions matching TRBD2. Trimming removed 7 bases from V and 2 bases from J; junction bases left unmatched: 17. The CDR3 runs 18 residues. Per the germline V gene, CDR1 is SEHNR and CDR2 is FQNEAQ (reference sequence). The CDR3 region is CASTAGDRASGFTDTQYF. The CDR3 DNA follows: TGTGCCAGCACCGCGGGCGACCGCGCTAGCGGGTTCACAGATACGCAGTATTTT.

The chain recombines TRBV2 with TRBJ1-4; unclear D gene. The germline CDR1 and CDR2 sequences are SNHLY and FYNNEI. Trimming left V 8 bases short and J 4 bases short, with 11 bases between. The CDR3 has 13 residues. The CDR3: CASCIEDNEKLFF. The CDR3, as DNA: TGTGCCAGCTGTATTGAGGATAATGAAAAACTGTTTTTT.

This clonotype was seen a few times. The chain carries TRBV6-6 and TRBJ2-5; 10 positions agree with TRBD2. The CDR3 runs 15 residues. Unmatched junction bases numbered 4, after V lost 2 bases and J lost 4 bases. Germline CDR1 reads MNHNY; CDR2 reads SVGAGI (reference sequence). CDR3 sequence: CASSYVVAGGETQYF. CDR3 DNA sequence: TGTGCCAGCAGTTACGTGGTAGCGGGAGGAGAGACCCAGTACTTC.

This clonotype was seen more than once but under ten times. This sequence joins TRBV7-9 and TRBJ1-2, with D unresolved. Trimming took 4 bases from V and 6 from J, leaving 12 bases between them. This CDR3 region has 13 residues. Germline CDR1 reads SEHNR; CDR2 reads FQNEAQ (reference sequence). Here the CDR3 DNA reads TGTGCCAGCAGCTACCCCACCCGCCATGGCTACACCTTC. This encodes CASSYPTRHGYTF. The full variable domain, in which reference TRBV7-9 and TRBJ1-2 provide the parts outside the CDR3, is DTGVSQNPRHKITKRGQNVTFRCDPISEHNRLYWYRQTLGQGPEFLTYFQNEAQLEKSRLLSDRFSAERPKGSFSTLEIQRTEQGDSAMYLCASSYPTRHGYTFGSGTRLTVV.

CDR3 DNA sequence: TGCAGCGTTGAAGATGGGACAGCCAACTACGAGCAGTACTTC. This gives the protein CSVEDGTANYEQYF. This chain links TRBV29-1 with TRBJ2-7, with 7 bases lining up with TRBD1. There are 14 residues in the CDR3. Germline-derived CDR1 and CDR2 are SQVTM and ANQGSEA. V was pared by 0 bases and J by 3 bases, with 5 bases of the junction left unmatched.

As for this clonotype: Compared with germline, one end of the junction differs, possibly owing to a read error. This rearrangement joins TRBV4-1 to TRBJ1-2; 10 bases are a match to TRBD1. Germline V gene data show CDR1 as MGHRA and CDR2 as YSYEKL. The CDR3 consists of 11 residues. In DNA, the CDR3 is TGCGCCAGCCGGGGACAGGGGTCCTCCGAGTTC. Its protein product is CASRGQGSSEF.

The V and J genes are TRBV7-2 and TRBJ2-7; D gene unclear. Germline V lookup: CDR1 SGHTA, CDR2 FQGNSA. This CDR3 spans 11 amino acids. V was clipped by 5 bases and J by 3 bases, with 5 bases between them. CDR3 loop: CASSPFYEQYF. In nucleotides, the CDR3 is TGTGCCAGCAGCCCGTTCTACGAGCAGTACTTC.

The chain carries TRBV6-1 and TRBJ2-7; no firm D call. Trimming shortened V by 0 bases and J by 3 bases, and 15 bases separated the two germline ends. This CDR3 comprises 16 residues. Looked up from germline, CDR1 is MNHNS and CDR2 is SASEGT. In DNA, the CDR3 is TGTGCCAGCAGTGAAGCGAGATTCTCGGGTTTCTACGAGCAGTACTTC. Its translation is CASSEARFSGFYEQYF.

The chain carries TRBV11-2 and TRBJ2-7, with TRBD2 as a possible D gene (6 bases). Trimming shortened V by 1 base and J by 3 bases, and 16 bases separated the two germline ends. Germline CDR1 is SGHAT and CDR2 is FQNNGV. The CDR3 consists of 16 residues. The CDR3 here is CASSLVPAAGSYEQYF. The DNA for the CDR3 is TGTGCCAGCAGCTTAGTCCCCGCCGCGGGAAGCTACGAGCAGTACTTC.

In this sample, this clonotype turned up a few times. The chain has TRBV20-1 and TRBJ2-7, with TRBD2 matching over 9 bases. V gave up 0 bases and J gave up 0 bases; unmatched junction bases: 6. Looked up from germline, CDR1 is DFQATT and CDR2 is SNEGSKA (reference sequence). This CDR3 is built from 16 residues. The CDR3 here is CSARDSREGLSYEQYF. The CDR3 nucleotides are TGCAGTGCTAGAGATTCGCGGGAGGGCCTCTCCTACGAGCAGTACTTC.

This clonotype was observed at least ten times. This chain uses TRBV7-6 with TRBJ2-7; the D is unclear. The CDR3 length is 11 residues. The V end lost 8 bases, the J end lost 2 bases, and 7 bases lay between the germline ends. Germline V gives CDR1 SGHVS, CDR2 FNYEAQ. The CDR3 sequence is CASGTAYEQYF. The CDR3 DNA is TGTGCCAGCGGAACAGCCTACGAGCAGTACTTC.

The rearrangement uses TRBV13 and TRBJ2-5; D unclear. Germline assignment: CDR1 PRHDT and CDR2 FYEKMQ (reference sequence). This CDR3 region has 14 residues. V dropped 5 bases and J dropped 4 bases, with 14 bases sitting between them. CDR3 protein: CASSLGPYGETQYF. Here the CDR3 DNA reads TGTGCCAGCAGCCTGGGCCCGTACGGAGAGACCCAGTACTTC.